What follows are 8 T cell receptor beta chains derived from one specimen sequenced in a study of Graves' ophthalmopathy and Graves' hyperthyroidism. CDR3 regions of TCR beta were amplified from RNA transcripts. RT-PCR was first run with HTBI primers, then multiplex PCR in a second round. TCRdb analysed the multiplex PCR reads with MiXCR anew, one entry per CDR3 protein. Found here are 500,000 to 600,000 distinct CDR3 sequences, roughly 40% of them singletons; the top ten hold over 3.5%. Sequences were obtained from peripheral blood or thyroid tissue (not recorded which). Receptors were obtained from an adult man with Graves' hyperthyroidism.

The chain employs TRBV20-1 and TRBJ1-5; D is unresolved. This CDR3 spans 13 amino acids. Looked up from germline, CDR1 is DFQATT and CDR2 is SNEGSKA (reference sequence). Between the trimmed V and J ends, which lost 5 bases and 11 bases, there was a span of 19 bases. The CDR3 protein is CSAAKGAGETQHF. In nucleotides, the CDR3 is TGCAGTGCTGCGAAGGGAGCAGGAGAGACCCAGCATTTT.

This clonotype was observed a few times. This sequence joins TRBV19 and TRBJ1-5; no reliable D call. The V gene lost 7 bases and the J gene lost 7 bases, with 11 bases spanning the gap. The CDR3 length is 12 residues. Germline V gene data show CDR1 as LNHDA and CDR2 as SQIVND (reference sequence). The CDR3 sequence is CASKRAGQPQHF. In DNA, the CDR3 is TGTGCCAGTAAGAGGGCAGGACAGCCCCAGCATTTT.

The V gene is TRBV20-1, the J gene TRBJ2-2, with unresolved D. CDR1 DFQATT and CDR2 SNEGSKA come from the germline V gene (reference sequence). There are 13 residues in the CDR3. V lost 0 bases to trimming and J lost 3 bases, with 5 bases between them. CDR3 DNA: TGCAGTGCTAGAGACACTTACACCGGGGAGCTGTTTTTT. Its protein is CSARDTYTGELFF.

The chain joins TRBV7-4 to TRBJ2-6, with D possibly matching TRBD2 (6 bases). This CDR3 comprises 21 residues. Trimming removed 6 bases at V and 0 bases at J, with 27 bases between. Germline CDR1 and CDR2: SGHVT and SQSDAQ. CDR3 coding DNA: TGTGCCAGCAGTTTATCGGACCGCGGGACTGCATCGACCTCTGGGGCCAACGTCCTGACTTTC. Translating gives CASSLSDRGTASTSGANVLTF.

The chain employs TRBV2 and TRBJ2-3, with 7 bases aligning to TRBD1. The CDR3 consists of 13 residues. Germline V gene lookup returns CDR1 SNHLY and CDR2 FYNNEI. Losses at the gene ends were 11 bases for V and 1 base for J; bases not matched to a gene: 6. This CDR3 is CAGTGAGTDTQYF. CDR3 in DNA: TGTGCCGGTACAGGGGCCGGCACAGATACGCAGTATTTT.

The chain recombines TRBV29-1 with TRBJ2-2, with 10 bases lining up with TRBD1. Germline V gives CDR1 SQVTM, CDR2 ANQGSEA. The CDR3 runs to 15 residues. V lost 4 bases to trimming and J lost 6 bases; unmatched junction nucleotides: 8. The CDR3 loop reads CSVGRQGALSGELFF. The CDR3 DNA reads as TGCAGCGTTGGAAGACAGGGGGCGTTATCCGGGGAGCTGTTTTTT.

This clonotype was counted ten times or more. The chain uses TRBV7-8 and TRBJ2-5; 10 bases are a match to TRBD2. This CDR3 region has 16 residues. V was clipped by 1 base and J by 4 bases; unmatched bases: 6. In germline, CDR1 is SGHVS, CDR2 FQNEAQ. The CDR3 DNA reads TGTGCCAGCAGCTTAGGCCCTAGCGGGAGCGGAGAGACCCAGTACTTC. Translated: CASSLGPSGSGETQYF.

Turning to this clonotype: One end of the junction fails to match germline, which may point to a read error. CDR3 DNA sequence: TGTGCCAGCTCACACACCGGACAGGGGGCAACAGAGACCCAGTACTTC. It yields the protein CASSHTGQGATETQYF. The rearrangement joins TRBV5-1 to TRBJ2-5, with 11 nucleotides matching TRBD1. The CDR3 is made up of 16 amino acids. Germline V gene data show CDR1 as SGHRS and CDR2 as YFSETQ.